This T cell receptor beta chain was captured by sequencing in a study of cytomegalovirus exposure and HLA in healthy donors. Overall study results and limits: The authors listed 150 to 200 TCR beta chains as cytomegalovirus-associated.

The CDR3 totals 12 residues. Germline assignment: CDR1 SQVTM and CDR2 ANQGSEA. Between the trimmed V and J ends, which lost 6 bases and 0 bases, there was a span of 8 bases. As for this clone: Its specificity is unknown.

Profiled with immunoSEQ multiplex PCR; TCRdb holds only in-frame clones, not every one. The table lists tens of thousands of clones, 90% to 95% of them singletons. What was sequenced was PBMCs. The origin of this receptor is a woman younger than 45 in good health and CMV-seronegative. V gene TRBV29-1 combines with J gene TRBJ1-1, with a tentative D call TRBD1 (5 bases). The CDR3, as DNA: TGCAGCGTGGACAAGCTGAACACTGAAGCTTTCTTT. Its protein is CSVDKLNTEAFF.